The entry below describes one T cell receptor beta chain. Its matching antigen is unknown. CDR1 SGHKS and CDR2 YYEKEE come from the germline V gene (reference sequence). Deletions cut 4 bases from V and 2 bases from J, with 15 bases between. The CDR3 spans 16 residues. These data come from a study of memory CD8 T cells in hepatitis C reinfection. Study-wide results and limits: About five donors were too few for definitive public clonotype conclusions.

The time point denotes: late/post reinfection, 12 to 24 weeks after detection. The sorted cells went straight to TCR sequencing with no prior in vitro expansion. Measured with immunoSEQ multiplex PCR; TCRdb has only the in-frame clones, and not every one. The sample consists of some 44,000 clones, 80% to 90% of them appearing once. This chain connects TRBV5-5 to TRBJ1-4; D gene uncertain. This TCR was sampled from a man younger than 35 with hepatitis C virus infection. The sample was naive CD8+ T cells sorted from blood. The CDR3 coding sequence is TGTGCCAGCAGCCCCCTGGGTACCGGGACTAATGAAAAACTGTTTTTT. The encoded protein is CASSPLGTGTNEKLFF.